The rows below give T cell receptor beta chains drawn from one sample of a study of cytomegalovirus exposure and HLA in healthy donors. The repertoire was sequenced with immunoSEQ multiplex PCR; TCRdb's copy has only in-frame clones and lacks some. The table includes about 94,000 clones, around four fifths detected once. Sequences were obtained from PBMCs. The receptors shown here come from a woman in her fifties or sixties in good health and CMV-seronegative. CDR3s leave out the opening cysteine and the closing phenylalanine or tryptophan. The order of the fields is V gene, J gene, CDR3 protein.

TRBV14,TRBJ2-5,ASSPRGRPQETQY
TRBV6-6,TRBJ2-5,ASSNRDRGIETQY
TRBV2,TRBJ1-5,ASSVDRAGNQPQH
TRBV15,TRBJ2-1,ATSRDKSGGNEQF
TRBV5-1,TRBJ2-5,ASGTSGTYQETQY
TRBV5-4,TRBJ2-2,ASSPGIWGGELF
TRBV2,TRBJ1-5,ASRRVSGQPQH
TRBV7-2,TRBJ2-1,ASSPDRASYNEQF
TRBV28,TRBJ1-4,ASSLRGPSDEKLF
TRBV4-3,TRBJ2-7,ASSPALQGAPRWLN
TRBV9,TRBJ1-3,ASSAHSGSGNTIY
TRBV6-1,TRBJ1-2,ASSERTGGYT
TRBV18,TRBJ2-3,ASSRGGTASTDTQY
TRBV19,TRBJ1-1,ASSIDRDTEAF
TRBV19,TRBJ1-2,ASSLTGGRGDGYT
TRBV5-6,TRBJ1-5,ASSLKRRGSDQPQH
TRBV7-9,TRBJ1-2,ASSLMRADRNGYT
TRBV10-3,TRBJ2-3,AISDLIGRVLADTQY
TRBV10-3,TRBJ1-3,AIGQSSGNTIY
TRBV9,TRBJ1-1,ASQRIMNTEAF
TRBV5-1,TRBJ2-2,ASSTGTNTGELF
TRBV4-3,TRBJ2-7,ASSQDRQGAAEQY
TRBV7-9,TRBJ2-3,ASSLIGGHTDTQY
TRBV29-1,TRBJ2-1,SGSGRHNEQF
TRBV29-1,TRBJ2-6,SVDSRDRLSGANVLT
TRBV6-1,TRBJ2-7,ASSAKASNDVEQY
TRBV7-2,TRBJ2-1,ASSLGGRALDEQF
TRBV5-1,TRBJ1-5,ASRSRPGTEQPQH
TRBV6-5,TRBJ2-5,ASSLGLAPGETQY
TRBV18,TRBJ2-7,ASSQLDRWTYEQY
TRBV9,TRBJ2-7,ASSVDSGSEQY
TRBV5-4,TRBJ2-7,ASSPTRGNEVGEQY
TRBV7-9,TRBJ1-2,ASSLAASGYT
TRBV6-5,TRBJ2-7,ASSYSGGGYSYEQY
TRBV5-1,TRBJ2-1,ASSLGGGPRLDEQF
TRBV7-8,TRBJ1-1,ASSTTVNTEAF
TRBV7-8,TRBJ1-5,ASSLDSYSNQPQH
TRBV7-9,TRBJ2-2,ASSFPRTAPNTGELF
TRBV2,TRBJ2-3,ASTAGTRFPDTQY
TRBV2,TRBJ2-7,ASSGGTGGGAYEQY
TRBV7-6,TRBJ1-1,ASSSLGGGGNTEAF
TRBV2,TRBJ1-2,ASSAEGGWSYSYGYT
TRBV4-1,TRBJ1-1,ASSQGPRVVTEAF
TRBV2,TRBJ1-2,ASSAEAYGYT
TRBV5-1,TRBJ2-3,ASSLLAEDTQY
TRBV28,TRBJ1-1,ASSSSQGTEAF
TRBV4-1,TRBJ2-7,ASSPEGVFYEQY
TRBV7-2,TRBJ2-7,ASSTGTAYEQY
TRBV10-2,TRBJ2-5,ASSESGGQGTQTQY
TRBV29-1,TRBJ2-1,SADPAGYNEQF
TRBV30,TRBJ2-5,AWSYREETQY